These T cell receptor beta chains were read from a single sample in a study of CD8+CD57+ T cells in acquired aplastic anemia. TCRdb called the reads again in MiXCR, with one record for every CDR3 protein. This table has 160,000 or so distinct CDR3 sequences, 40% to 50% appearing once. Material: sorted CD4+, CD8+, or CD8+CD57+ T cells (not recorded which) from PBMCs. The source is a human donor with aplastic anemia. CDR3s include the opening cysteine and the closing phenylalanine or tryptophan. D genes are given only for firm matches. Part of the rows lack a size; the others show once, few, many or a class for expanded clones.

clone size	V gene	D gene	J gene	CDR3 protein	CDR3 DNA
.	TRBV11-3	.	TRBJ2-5	CASSLVGRDETQYF	TGTGCCAGCAGCTTAGTTGGTCGGGATGAGACCCAGTACTTC
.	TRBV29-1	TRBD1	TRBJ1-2	CSDFTGGNYGYTF	TGCAGCGACTTCACAGGGGGCAACTATGGCTACACCTTC
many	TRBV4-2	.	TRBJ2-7	CASSQEGGGLAEQYF	TGTGCCAGCAGCCAAGAGGGAGGCGGCTTGGCCGAGCAGTACTTC
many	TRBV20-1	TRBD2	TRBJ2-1	CSAMGLAGETYNEQFF	TGCAGTGCTATGGGACTAGCGGGAGAGACATACAATGAGCAGTTCTTC
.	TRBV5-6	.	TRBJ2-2	CASSYYRTGSGELFF	TGTGCCAGCAGCTACTATCGAACAGGGTCCGGGGAGCTGTTTTTT
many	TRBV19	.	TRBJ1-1	CASSELDMNTEAFF	TGTGCCAGTAGCGAATTGGACATGAACACTGAAGCTTTCTTT
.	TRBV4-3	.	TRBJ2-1	CASSQILRNEQFF	TGCGCCAGCAGCCAAATCCTTAGAAATGAGCAGTTCTTC
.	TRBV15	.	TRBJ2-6	CATTGAGANVLTF	TGTGCCACCACGGGAGCTGGGGCCAACGTCCTGACTTTC
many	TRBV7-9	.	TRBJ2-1	CASSTISGGYEQFF	TGTGCCAGCAGCACGATATCAGGGGGGTACGAGCAGTTCTTC
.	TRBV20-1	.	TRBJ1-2	CSAWIGAGDANYGYTF	TGCAGTGCTTGGATTGGGGCAGGCGACGCTAACTATGGCTACACCTTC
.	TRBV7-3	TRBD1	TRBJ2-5	CASSLTGTGFLETQYF	TGTGCCAGCAGCTTAACCGGGACAGGGTTCTTGGAGACCCAGTACTTC